This TCR beta chain was retrieved from a study of shared T cell receptors in the human thymus. Trimming at V came to 4 bases and at J to 3 bases, leaving 8 bases not matched to a gene. This CDR3 region has 15 residues. Germline CDR1 and CDR2: SGHRS and YFSETQ. This clone appeared a single time. The table came from immunoSEQ multiplex PCR; TCRdb's copy has only in-frame clones and leaves some out. The sample carries about 660,000 clones, approximately 88% recorded once. These data also formed part of another study, on human thymus T cells. Turning to that study: Donors were healthy Finnish babies undergoing corrective operations for congenital heart defects. Thymus tissue was removed during corrective cardiac surgery. Use of V and J genes seemed skewed within the thymic and blood repertoires.

The sequence came from a boy under two years old with a congenital heart defect. The sequenced material came from thymocytes. This sequence joins TRBV5-1 and TRBJ2-3; TRBD2 aligns across 7 bases. The CDR3: CASSRGGRGTDTQYF. The CDR3 coding sequence is TGCGCCAGCAGCAGGGGCGGGAGAGGGACAGATACGCAGTATTTT.